Reported below is one T cell receptor beta chain. Original handling: Reference gene primer amplification yielded estimated nucleated cell counts. Method: immunoSEQ multiplex PCR; TCRdb's copy keeps in-frame clones and lacks some. The V and J calls and clone size are taken from that table; D and trimming were inferred from the DNA. The sample has hundreds of thousands of clones; under 90% are singletons. The CDR3 spans 15 residues. Germline assignment: CDR1 MNHEY and CDR2 SVGEGT. V gave up 6 bases and J gave up 6 bases; unmatched junction bases: 8. These data originate in a study of blood T cell repertoires in COVID-19. Study-wide context: Spain, Italy and the United States supplied samples that represented acute and convalescent COVID-19.

The V gene is TRBV6-2 or TRBV6-3, the J gene TRBJ2-7; 13 nucleotides align to TRBD2. This TCR derives from a woman in her 30s with COVID-19, enrolled during active disease. The specimen sequenced was peripheral blood. The CDR3 spells CASSRTSGGAGEQYF. For the CDR3, the DNA is TGTGCCAGCAGCCGAACTAGCGGGGGGGCCGGCGAGCAGTACTTC.